This T cell receptor (beta chain) was obtained from a study of blood T cell repertoires in COVID-19. Background on the study: There were acute and convalescent COVID-19 samples, and they came from the United States, Italy and Spain.

V was cut by 1 base and J by 11 bases, with 18 bases left in between. From germline, CDR1 is SGHRS and CDR2 YFSETQ. This CDR3 spans 14 amino acids. TCRdb keeps only in-frame clones here, not all; method: immunoSEQ multiplex PCR. The data contain approximately 150,000 clones, around nine tenths of them singletons. This sequence was found in a human donor in a cohort sampled during active COVID-19. The rearrangement links TRBV5-1 to TRBJ1-1; the D is unclear. The sample consisted of peripheral blood. CDR3 in amino acids: CASSLSTSDMEAFF. In DNA, the CDR3 is TGCGCCAGCAGCTTGTCAACATCCGATATGGAGGCTTTCTTT.